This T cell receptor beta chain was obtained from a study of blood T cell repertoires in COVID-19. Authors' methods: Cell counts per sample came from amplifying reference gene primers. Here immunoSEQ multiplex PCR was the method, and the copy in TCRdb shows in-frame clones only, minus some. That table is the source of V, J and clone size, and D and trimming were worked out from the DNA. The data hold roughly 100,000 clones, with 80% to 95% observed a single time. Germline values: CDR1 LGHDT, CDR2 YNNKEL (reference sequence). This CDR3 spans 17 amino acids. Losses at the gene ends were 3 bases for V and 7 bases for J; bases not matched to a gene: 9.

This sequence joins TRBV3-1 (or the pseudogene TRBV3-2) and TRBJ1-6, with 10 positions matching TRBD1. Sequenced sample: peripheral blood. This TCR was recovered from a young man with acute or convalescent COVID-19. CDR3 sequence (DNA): TGTGCCAGCAGCCAGAAGACAGGGGGCTCGGGGAATTCACCCCTCCACTTT. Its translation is CASSQKTGGSGNSPLHF.